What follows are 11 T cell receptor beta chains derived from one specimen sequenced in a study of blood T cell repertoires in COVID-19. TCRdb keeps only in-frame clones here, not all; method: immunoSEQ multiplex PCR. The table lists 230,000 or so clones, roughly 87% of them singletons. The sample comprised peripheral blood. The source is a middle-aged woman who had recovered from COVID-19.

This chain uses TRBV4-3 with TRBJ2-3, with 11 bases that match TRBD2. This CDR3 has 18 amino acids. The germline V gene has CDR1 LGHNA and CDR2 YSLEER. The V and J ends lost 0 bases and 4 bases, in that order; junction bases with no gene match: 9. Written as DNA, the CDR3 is TGCGCCAGCAGCCAAGAGGTAGTACTAGCGGGAGTCGCAGATACGCAGTATTTT. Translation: CASSQEVVLAGVADTQYF.

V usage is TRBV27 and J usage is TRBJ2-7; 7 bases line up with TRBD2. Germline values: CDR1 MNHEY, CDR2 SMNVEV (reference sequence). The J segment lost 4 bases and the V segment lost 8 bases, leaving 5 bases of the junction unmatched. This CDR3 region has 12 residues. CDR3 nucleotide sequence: TGTGCCAGCCGCGGGAGAGGGTACGAGCAGTACGTC. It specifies CASRGRGYEQYV.

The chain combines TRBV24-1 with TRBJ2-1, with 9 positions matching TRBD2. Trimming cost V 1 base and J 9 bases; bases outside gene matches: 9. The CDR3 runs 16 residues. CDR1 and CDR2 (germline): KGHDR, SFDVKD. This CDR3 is CATSDFTGTSPREQFF. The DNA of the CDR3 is TGTGCCACCAGTGATTTCACCGGGACTAGCCCGCGTGAGCAGTTCTTC.

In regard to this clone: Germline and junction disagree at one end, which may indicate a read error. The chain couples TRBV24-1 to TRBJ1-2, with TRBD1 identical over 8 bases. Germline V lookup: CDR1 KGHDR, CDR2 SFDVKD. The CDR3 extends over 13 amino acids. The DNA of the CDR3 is TGTGCCACCAGTGGAAGTGGGACAGGCAACCGGTACTTC. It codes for CATSGSGTGNRYF.

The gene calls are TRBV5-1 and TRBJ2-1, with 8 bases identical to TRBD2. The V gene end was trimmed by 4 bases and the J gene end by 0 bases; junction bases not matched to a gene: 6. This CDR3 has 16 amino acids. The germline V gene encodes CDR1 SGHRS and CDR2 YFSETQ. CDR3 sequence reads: CASSPLAGGSYNEQFF. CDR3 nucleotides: TGCGCCAGCAGCCCCCTTGCGGGGGGCTCCTACAATGAGCAGTTCTTC.

The CDR3 DNA follows: TGTGCCAGCAGCTCCAGACAGTATCAGCCCCAGCATTTT. Translated: CASSSRQYQPQHF. The chain couples TRBV12-3 or TRBV12-4 to TRBJ1-5, with TRBD1 as a possible D gene (5 bases). The germline V and J ends were trimmed by 6 bases and 5 bases, with 11 bases remaining between them. The length of the CDR3 is 13 residues.

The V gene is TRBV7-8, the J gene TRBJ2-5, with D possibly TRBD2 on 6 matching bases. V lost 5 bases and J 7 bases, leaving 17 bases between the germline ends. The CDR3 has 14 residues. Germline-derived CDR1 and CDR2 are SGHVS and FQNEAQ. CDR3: CASSDIGTGGTQYF. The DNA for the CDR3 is TGTGCCAGCAGCGATATCGGGACCGGGGGGACCCAGTACTTC.

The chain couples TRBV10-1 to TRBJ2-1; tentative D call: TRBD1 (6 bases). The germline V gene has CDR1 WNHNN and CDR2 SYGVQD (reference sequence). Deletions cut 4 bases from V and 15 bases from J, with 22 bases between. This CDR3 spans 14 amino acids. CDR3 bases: TGCGCCAGCAGTGCCGACCGAACAGGGAGAAGGGTGTTCTTC. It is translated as CASSADRTGRRVFF.

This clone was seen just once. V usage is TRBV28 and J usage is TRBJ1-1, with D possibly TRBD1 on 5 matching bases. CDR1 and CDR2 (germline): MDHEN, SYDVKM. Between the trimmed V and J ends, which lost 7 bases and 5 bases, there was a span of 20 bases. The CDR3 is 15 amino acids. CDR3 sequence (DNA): TGTGCCAGCACCTTGGCAAGGTGGGAGGGGACTGAAGCTTTCTTT. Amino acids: CASTLARWEGTEAFF.

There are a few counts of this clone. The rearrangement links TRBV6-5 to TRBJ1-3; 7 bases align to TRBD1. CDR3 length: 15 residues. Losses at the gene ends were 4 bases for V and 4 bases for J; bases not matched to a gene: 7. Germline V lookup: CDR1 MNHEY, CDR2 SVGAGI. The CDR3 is CASSFRQGAGNTIYF. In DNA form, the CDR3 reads TGTGCCAGCAGTTTTAGACAGGGAGCCGGAAACACCATATATTTT.

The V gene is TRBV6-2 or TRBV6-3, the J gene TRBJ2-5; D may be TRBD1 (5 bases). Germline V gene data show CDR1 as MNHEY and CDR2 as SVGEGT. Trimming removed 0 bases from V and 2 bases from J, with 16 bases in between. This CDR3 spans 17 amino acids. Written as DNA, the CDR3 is TGTGCCAGCAGTTACTCCTGGTTGGGGCGGATTCAAGAGACCCAGTACTTC. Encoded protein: CASSYSWLGRIQETQYF.